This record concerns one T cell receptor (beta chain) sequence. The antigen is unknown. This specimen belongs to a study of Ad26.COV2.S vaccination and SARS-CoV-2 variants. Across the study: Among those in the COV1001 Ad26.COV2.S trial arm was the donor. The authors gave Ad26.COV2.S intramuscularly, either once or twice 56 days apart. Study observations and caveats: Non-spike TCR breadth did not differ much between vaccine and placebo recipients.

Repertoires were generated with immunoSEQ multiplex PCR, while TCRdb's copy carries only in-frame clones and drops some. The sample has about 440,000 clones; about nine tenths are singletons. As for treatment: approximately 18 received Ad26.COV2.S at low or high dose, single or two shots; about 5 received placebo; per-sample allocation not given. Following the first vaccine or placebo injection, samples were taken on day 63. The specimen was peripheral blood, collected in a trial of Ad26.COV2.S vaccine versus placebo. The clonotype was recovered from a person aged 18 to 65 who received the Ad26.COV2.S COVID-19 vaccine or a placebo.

CDR3 loop: CASSFGTSLEEQYF. CDR3 DNA: TGTGCCAGCAGTTTCGGGACTAGCCTTGAAGAGCAGTACTTC. The gene calls are TRBV27 and TRBJ2-7; the match to TRBD2 covers 9 bases. The germline CDR1 and CDR2 sequences are MNHEY and SMNVEV (reference sequence). The CDR3 has 14 amino acids. V shed 3 bases, J shed 7 bases, and the junction held 7 bases outside the gene matches.